The 30 T cell receptor beta chains presented below share a single source sample, sequenced in a study of T cell responses to AZD1222 COVID-19 vaccine. The protocol was immunoSEQ multiplex PCR, while the TCRdb copy is restricted to in-frame clones and leaves out a portion. The sample records roughly 130,000 clones, roughly 93% being singletons. The material sequenced was peripheral blood, taken on day 0 of AZD1222 vaccination. The receptors were sampled from an adult in good health.

This CDR3 is CASSLLFGRRGASDTQYF. The CDR3 DNA is TGTGCCAGCAGTTTATTATTTGGCCGCAGGGGGGCGTCAGATACGCAGTATTTT. The J gene is TRBJ2-3, the V gene TRBV27; a weak D match, TRBD1 (7 bases). Trimming shortened V by 1 base and J by 4 bases, and 21 bases separated the two germline ends. CDR3 length equals 18 residues. Germline CDR1 MNHEY, CDR2 SMNVEV (reference sequence).

This chain joins TRBV28 and TRBJ2-1, with 8 bases aligning to TRBD2. Germline loops: CDR1 MDHEN, CDR2 SYDVKM. The length of the CDR3 is 14 residues. V gave up 3 bases and J gave up 9 bases; unmatched junction bases: 7. The CDR3 DNA follows: TGTGCCAGCAGTTTTTCCGGGAGGGGGGGTGAGCAGTTCTTC. The encoded protein is CASSFSGRGGEQFF.

The rearrangement uses TRBV2 and TRBJ2-5; either TRBD1 or TRBD2 may fit D (5 bases each). Per the germline V gene, CDR1 is SNHLY and CDR2 is FYNNEI. The CDR3 is 15 residues long. V was trimmed by 2 bases and J by 5 bases, leaving 15 bases between them. This CDR3 is CASSESGGEWETQYF. In DNA form, the CDR3 reads TGTGCCAGCAGTGAATCTGGGGGAGAATGGGAGACCCAGTACTTC.

The chain combines TRBV4-3 with TRBJ1-1, with no clear D. CDR1 LGHNA and CDR2 YSLEER come from the germline V gene. V dropped 0 bases and J dropped 3 bases, with 5 bases sitting between them. The CDR3 runs to 13 residues. The CDR3 nucleotides are TGCGCCAGCAGCCAAGAAGTCGACACTGAAGCTTTCTTT. This codes for CASSQEVDTEAFF.

This clone was detected only a few times. The chain carries TRBV6-5 and TRBJ2-7; 9 bases match TRBD1. Germline trimming cut 10 bases from V and 3 bases from J; bases unmatched to any gene: 10. The germline V gene encodes CDR1 MNHEY and CDR2 SVGAGI. The length of the CDR3 is 14 residues. The CDR3 region is CATRSDRGLYEQYF. The CDR3 DNA reads TGTGCCACCCGCTCGGACAGGGGCCTCTACGAGCAGTACTTC.

The rearrangement uses TRBV2 and TRBJ1-2; a possible D gene is TRBD1 (5 bases). Looked up from germline, CDR1 is SNHLY and CDR2 is FYNNEI. Deletions cut 10 bases from V and 0 bases from J, with 12 bases between. The CDR3 is 13 amino acids. The CDR3 sequence: CANGGGTNYGYTF. The CDR3 DNA reads TGTGCCAACGGGGGGGGAACTAACTATGGCTACACCTTC.

The chain employs TRBV3-1 (or the pseudogene TRBV3-2) and TRBJ1-2, with D perhaps matching TRBD1 (5 bases). Between the trimmed V and J ends, which lost 1 base and 2 bases, there was a span of 14 bases. The germline gives CDR1 LGHDT, CDR2 YNNKEL (reference sequence). The CDR3 is 16 residues long. This chain's CDR3 is CASSQATAILNYGYTF. CDR3 nucleotide sequence: TGTGCCAGCAGCCAAGCGACAGCGATCCTCAACTATGGCTACACCTTC.

This chain joins TRBV18 and TRBJ2-7; TRBD1 agrees at 7 bases. CDR1 is KGHSH, CDR2 LQKENI, per germline. Trimming cost V 5 bases and J 2 bases; bases outside gene matches: 9. This CDR3 spans 15 amino acids. The CDR3 reads CASSSSSDRTYEQYF. For the CDR3, the DNA is TGTGCCAGCTCATCCTCCTCGGACAGGACCTACGAGCAGTACTTC.

The genes are TRBV7-6 and TRBJ2-3; 9 bases map to TRBD1. Looked up from germline, CDR1 is SGHVS and CDR2 is FNYEAQ. The CDR3 contains 18 residues. The junction had 15 bases not matched to a gene; V was cut back by 3 bases and J by 5 bases. CDR3 in amino acids: CASSFSLRDRAYLDTQYF. In DNA, the CDR3 is TGTGCCAGCAGCTTTTCACTCCGGGACAGGGCGTATTTAGATACGCAGTATTTT.

This clone is a singleton in its sample. The chain links TRBV6-5 to TRBJ1-2, with TRBD1 matching over 8 bases. CDR1 and CDR2 (germline): MNHEY, SVGAGI. V trimming: 5 bases; J trimming: 4 bases; junction bases outside the gene matches: 3. CDR3 length equals 13 residues. The CDR3: CASSPQGGYGYTF. The DNA for the CDR3 is TGTGCCAGCAGTCCACAGGGGGGCTATGGCTACACCTTC.

The chain recombines TRBV5-4 with TRBJ2-1, with D perhaps assigned TRBD1 or TRBD2 (5 bases each). Trimming took off 3 bases at V and 0 bases at J, with 10 bases between the two ends. Germline V gives CDR1 SGHNT, CDR2 YYREEE (reference sequence). The length of the CDR3 is 15 residues. The CDR3 loop reads CASSYAGSSYNEQFF. As DNA, the CDR3 is TGTGCCAGCAGCTACGCAGGGAGCTCCTACAATGAGCAGTTCTTC.

The J gene is TRBJ1-3, the V gene TRBV18; 10 bases are shared with TRBD1. Germline CDR1 KGHSH, CDR2 LQKENI. V gave up 6 bases and J gave up 2 bases; unmatched junction bases: 7. This CDR3 spans 16 amino acids. CDR3 amino acids: CASSQGTGVAGNTIYF. In DNA form, the CDR3 reads TGTGCCAGCTCCCAAGGGACAGGGGTCGCTGGAAACACCATATATTTT.

The chain employs TRBV15 and TRBJ2-1; TRBD2 matches 11 bases. Germline V CDR1 and CDR2: LNHNV, YYDKDF (reference sequence). CDR3 size: 18 residues. Trimming cost V 6 bases and J 9 bases; bases outside gene matches: 19. CDR3 region: CATRNLFPTSGSIAEQFF. The DNA of the CDR3 is TGTGCCACCAGGAACCTTTTTCCCACTAGCGGGAGTATAGCTGAGCAGTTCTTC. Full variable domain (outside the CDR3, taken from reference TRBV15 and TRBJ2-1): DAMVIQNPRYQVTQFGKPVTLSCSQTLNHNVMYWYQQKSSQAPKLLFHYYDKDFNNEADTPDNFQSRRPNTSFCFLDIRSPGLGDTAMYLCATRNLFPTSGSIAEQFFGPGTRLTVL.

The V call is TRBV7-9, the J call TRBJ1-2; TRBD1 matches 7 bases. The V and J ends lost 5 bases and 4 bases, in that order; junction bases with no gene match: 10. The CDR3 length is 15 residues. CDR1 is SEHNR and CDR2 is FQNEAQ in the germline V gene (reference sequence). CDR3 coding DNA: TGTGCCAGCAGCGACTCGGACAGGACGACCTATGGCTACACCTTC. Translating gives CASSDSDRTTYGYTF. Drawing the rest from reference TRBV7-9 and TRBJ1-2, the complete variable domain is DTGVSQNPRHKITKRGQNVTFRCDPISEHNRLYWYRQTLGQGPEFLTYFQNEAQLEKSRLLSDRFSAERPKGSFSTLEIQRTEQGDSAMYLCASSDSDRTTYGYTFGSGTRLTVV.

This rearrangement joins TRBV12-3 or TRBV12-4 to TRBJ2-3; a possible D gene is TRBD1 (5 bases). The CDR3 runs 12 residues. Trimming removed 6 bases at V and 10 bases at J, with 14 bases between. CDR3 sequence (DNA): TGTGCCAGCAGCCCCATACAGGTCCCGCAGTATTTT. Protein sequence: CASSPIQVPQYF.

The chain has TRBV7-3 and TRBJ2-3, with TRBD2 matching 8 bases. The germline V gene encodes CDR1 SGHTA and CDR2 FQGTGA. CDR3 length equals 20 residues. V shed 0 bases, J shed 0 bases, and the junction held 14 bases outside the gene matches. The CDR3 region has the DNA TGTGCCAGCAGCTTAACGTTCCCAGCGGGAGCGGTGTCTAGCACAGATACGCAGTATTTT. Protein product: CASSLTFPAGAVSSTDTQYF.

J is TRBJ1-1 and V is TRBV7-6; D is unresolved. Germline CDR1 is SGHVS and CDR2 is FNYEAQ. V lost 4 bases and J 0 bases, leaving 12 bases between the germline ends. CDR3 length equals 15 residues. CDR3 loop: CASSSPLFMNTEAFF. In DNA form, the CDR3 reads TGTGCCAGCAGCTCACCTCTTTTTATGAACACTGAAGCTTTCTTT.

The gene calls are TRBV4-2 and TRBJ2-2, with D tentatively TRBD2 (6 bases). CDR1 and CDR2 (germline): LGHNA, YNFKEQ. With 0 bases removed from V and 6 bases from J, the gap between germline ends came to 8 bases. The CDR3 covers 14 residues. Here the CDR3 DNA reads TGTGCCAGCAGCCAAGATTCGGGAGCCGGGGAGCTGTTTTTT. Its protein product is CASSQDSGAGELFF.

V is TRBV6-5 and J is TRBJ1-3, with a possible D match to TRBD1 (6 bases). Trimming shortened V by 6 bases and J by 1 base, and 13 bases separated the two germline ends. Germline V lookup: CDR1 MNHEY, CDR2 SVGAGI. The CDR3 runs to 15 residues. The CDR3 region has the DNA TGTGCCAGCAGGCTACTGACAGGATCTGGAAACACCATATATTTT. Encoded protein: CASRLLTGSGNTIYF.

This clone was seen just once. This rearrangement joins TRBV5-4 to TRBJ2-2; D is undetermined. The CDR3 loop spans 15 amino acids. V lost 2 bases, J lost 0 bases, and 8 bases lay in between. In germline, CDR1 is SGHNT, CDR2 YYREEE (reference sequence). This chain's CDR3 is CASSFGAANTGELFF. The CDR3 DNA reads TGTGCCAGCAGCTTTGGTGCAGCGAACACCGGGGAGCTGTTTTTT.

This clone was counted once. The gene calls are TRBV27 and TRBJ1-2; TRBD1 aligns across 8 bases. The length of the CDR3 is 14 residues. Germline V gene data show CDR1 as MNHEY and CDR2 as SMNVEV (reference sequence). J lost 3 bases, V lost 6 bases, and 6 bases had no gene match. CDR3 region: CASRRQGPDYGYTF. The CDR3 DNA reads TGTGCCAGCAGGCGACAGGGGCCCGACTATGGCTACACCTTC.

This chain links TRBV6-2 or TRBV6-3 with TRBJ2-1; TRBD1 agrees at 10 bases. The ends lost 7 bases at V and 6 bases at J; junction bases unmatched: 9. Germline lookup yields CDR1 MNHEY and CDR2 SVGEGT. The CDR3 sequence is 15 residues long. This CDR3 is CASTPSGTGVNEQFF. In DNA, the CDR3 is TGTGCCAGCACCCCTTCTGGGACAGGGGTCAATGAGCAGTTCTTC.

This chain connects TRBV24-1 to TRBJ1-2, with 7 bases aligning to TRBD1. Germline assignment: CDR1 KGHDR and CDR2 SFDVKD. The CDR3 is 15 residues long. J gave up 3 bases and V 10 bases, and 13 bases lay outside the gene matches. CDR3: CATIPGQPPDYGYTF. Here the CDR3 DNA reads TGTGCCACTATTCCGGGACAGCCACCCGACTATGGCTACACCTTC.

The chain is built from TRBV6-5 and TRBJ1-6; TRBD1 agrees at 8 bases. Germline-derived CDR1 and CDR2 are MNHEY and SVGAGI. Trimming took 6 bases from V and 5 from J; bases not matched to a gene: 6. The CDR3 spans 15 residues. This CDR3 is CASRTGVIHNSPLHF. The DNA of the CDR3 is TGTGCCAGCAGGACAGGGGTAATCCATAATTCACCCCTCCACTTT.

V usage is TRBV11-2 and J usage is TRBJ1-2, with a possible D match to TRBD1 (5 bases). The CDR3 has 15 amino acids. Germline V lookup: CDR1 SGHAT, CDR2 FQNNGV. V gave up 0 bases and J gave up 2 bases, with 10 bases separating them. CDR3 bases: TGTGCCAGCAGCTTAGATAGTAGACAGAACTATGGCTACACCTTC. This gives the protein CASSLDSRQNYGYTF.

V usage is TRBV6-5 and J usage is TRBJ1-4; D possibly corresponds to TRBD1 (5 bases). The V and J ends lost 0 bases and 6 bases respectively, with 11 bases between them. The CDR3 sequence is 15 residues long. The germline V gene has CDR1 MNHEY and CDR2 SVGAGI. The CDR3, as DNA: TGTGCCAGCAGTTACTCCGGGACGAGAGATGAAAAACTGTTTTTT. Its translation is CASSYSGTRDEKLFF.

The rearrangement links TRBV15 to TRBJ2-2; no clear D gene. V gave up 1 base and J gave up 5 bases, with 8 bases separating them. The V gene's germline CDR1 is LNHNV and CDR2 YYDKDF (reference sequence). The CDR3 covers 14 residues. The CDR3 is CATSRGGVTGELFF. CDR3 DNA sequence: TGTGCCACCAGCAGAGGTGGGGTAACCGGGGAGCTGTTTTTT.

V and J are TRBV5-1 and TRBJ1-1; D unresolved. Between the trimmed V and J ends, which lost 2 bases and 6 bases, there was a span of 17 bases. This CDR3 spans 15 amino acids. Germline-derived CDR1 and CDR2 are SGHRS and YFSETQ. The CDR3 is CASSLRTRGQAEAFF. The DNA of the CDR3 is TGCGCCAGCAGCTTACGGACCCGGGGTCAGGCTGAAGCTTTCTTT.

The V and J genes are TRBV27 and TRBJ2-3, with TRBD2 identical over 8 bases. Germline V lookup: CDR1 MNHEY, CDR2 SMNVEV (reference sequence). The V gene end was trimmed by 1 base and the J gene end by 4 bases; junction bases not matched to a gene: 4. The CDR3 extends over 15 amino acids. CDR3 sequence (DNA): TGTGCCAGCAGTTTATGGCGGGAGGTGGCAGATACGCAGTATTTT. Protein: CASSLWREVADTQYF.

This chain uses TRBV12-5 with TRBJ2-1, with TRBD2 matching over 9 bases. Germline V gene lookup returns CDR1 LGHNT and CDR2 FRNRAP. This CDR3 is 18 amino acids long. The V and J ends lost 2 bases and 6 bases, in that order; junction bases with no gene match: 14. The CDR3 spells CASGLMTDGTSFSNEQFF. DNA for the CDR3: TGTGCTAGTGGTTTGATGACAGACGGGACTAGCTTTTCCAATGAGCAGTTCTTC.